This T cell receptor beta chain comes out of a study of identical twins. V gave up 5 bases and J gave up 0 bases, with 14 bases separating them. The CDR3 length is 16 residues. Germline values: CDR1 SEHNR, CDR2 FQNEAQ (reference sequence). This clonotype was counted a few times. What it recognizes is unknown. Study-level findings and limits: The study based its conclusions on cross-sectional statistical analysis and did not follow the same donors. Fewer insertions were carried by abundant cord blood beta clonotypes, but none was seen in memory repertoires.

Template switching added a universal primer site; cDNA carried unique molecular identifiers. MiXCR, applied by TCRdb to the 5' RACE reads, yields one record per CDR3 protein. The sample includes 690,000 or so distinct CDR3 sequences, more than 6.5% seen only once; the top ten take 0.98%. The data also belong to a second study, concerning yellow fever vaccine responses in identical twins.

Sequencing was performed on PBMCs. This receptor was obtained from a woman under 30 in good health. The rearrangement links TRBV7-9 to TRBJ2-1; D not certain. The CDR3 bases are TGTGCCAGCAGCCCCCGAGCGACGAGCTCCTACAATGAGCAGTTCTTC. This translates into CASSPRATSSYNEQFF.